The 16 T cell receptor beta chains listed next were all sequenced from one sample in a study of T cell responses to AZD1222 COVID-19 vaccine. The table came from immunoSEQ multiplex PCR; TCRdb's copy has only in-frame clones and leaves some out. The sample has 150,000 or so clones; about nine tenths are singletons. The sequences come from peripheral blood, collected on day 0 of AZD1222 vaccination. Receptors originate from an adult in good health.

V gene TRBV29-1 combines with J gene TRBJ1-4; D gene ambiguous. This CDR3 contains 11 residues. Between the trimmed V and J ends, which lost 7 bases and 0 bases, there was a span of 3 bases. Germline values: CDR1 SQVTM, CDR2 ANQGSEA. Here the CDR3 reads CSAATNEKLFF. DNA of the CDR3: TGCAGCGCTGCAACTAATGAAAAACTGTTTTTT.

This sequence joins TRBV9 and TRBJ2-5; 14 positions match TRBD2. This CDR3 comprises 16 residues. Germline CDR1 SGDLS, CDR2 YYNGEE. Germline trimming cut 3 bases from V and 5 bases from J; bases unmatched to any gene: 6. The CDR3 protein is CASSGLAGGPGETQYF. In nucleotides, the CDR3 is TGTGCCAGCAGCGGACTAGCGGGAGGGCCGGGGGAGACCCAGTACTTC.

This rearrangement joins TRBV28 to TRBJ2-1, with unresolved D. V was shortened by 6 bases and J by 10 bases, with 13 bases between the two germline ends. The V gene's germline CDR1 is MDHEN and CDR2 SYDVKM. CDR3 length: 12 amino acids. The CDR3, as DNA: TGTGCCAGCAGCAACCCTTTCGAAGAGCAGTTCTTC. The encoded protein is CASSNPFEEQFF. Combining the CDR3 with reference TRBV28 and TRBJ2-1 gives the whole variable domain DVKVTQSSRYLVKRTGEKVFLECVQDMDHENMFWYRQDPGLGLRLIYFSYDVKMKEKGDIPEGYSVSREKKERFSLILESASTNQTSMYLCASSNPFEEQFFGPGTRLTVL.

The chain uses TRBV13 and TRBJ1-4; possibly TRBD1 for D (5 bases). V lost 4 bases, J lost 8 bases, and 17 bases lay in between. The CDR3 spans 15 residues. CDR1 and CDR2 (germline): PRHDT, FYEKMQ (reference sequence). CDR3 region: CASSSPPGRGEKLFF. CDR3 DNA sequence: TGTGCCAGCAGCTCCCCTCCAGGGCGTGGGGAAAAACTGTTTTTT.

The chain employs TRBV9 and TRBJ2-3; possibly TRBD1 or TRBD2 for D (6 bases each). Germline V CDR1 and CDR2: SGDLS, YYNGEE. The CDR3 is 13 amino acids. Trimming took off 4 bases at V and 9 bases at J, with 15 bases between the two ends. CDR3 sequence (DNA): TGTGCCAGCAGCCCGCACCGGGGGCAAACGCAGTATTTT. It codes for CASSPHRGQTQYF.

The chain employs TRBV30 and TRBJ1-1; maybe TRBD1 (6 bases). This CDR3 contains 16 residues. Germline assignment: CDR1 GTSNPN and CDR2 SVGIG (reference sequence). V was clipped by 0 bases and J by 3 bases, with 17 bases between them. The CDR3 sequence is CAWSVPRGAGYTEAFF. The CDR3 coding sequence is TGTGCCTGGAGTGTACCACGGGGGGCAGGGTACACTGAAGCTTTCTTT.

The chain couples TRBV5-1 to TRBJ2-3, with TRBD1 as a possible D gene (6 bases). There are 15 residues in the CDR3. Germline CDR1 SGHRS, CDR2 YFSETQ. The V and J ends lost 1 base and 6 bases respectively, with 15 bases between them. The CDR3 here is CASSLRGLGADTQYF. CDR3 DNA sequence: TGCGCCAGCAGCTTGAGGGGGTTGGGAGCTGATACGCAGTATTTT.

The rearrangement links TRBV25-1 to TRBJ1-2; TRBD1 matches at 8 bases. The CDR3 is 14 amino acids. Per the germline V gene, CDR1 is MGHDK and CDR2 is SYGVNS. J was trimmed by 7 bases and V by 4 bases; bases with no gene match: 8. The CDR3 protein is CASSAGQGLGGYTF. In nucleotides, the CDR3 is TGTGCCAGCAGTGCTGGACAGGGTCTGGGTGGCTACACCTTC.

This clone was detected a few times. The V gene is TRBV6-1, the J gene TRBJ1-1; 9 bases align to TRBD1. V shed 4 bases and J 1 base; nucleotides not matched to a gene: 7. This CDR3 region has 16 residues. Germline assignment: CDR1 MNHNS and CDR2 SASEGT. The CDR3, as DNA: TGTGCCAGCAGTGTATGGGACAGGGTGGAGAACACTGAAGCTTTCTTT. It codes for CASSVWDRVENTEAFF.

The rearrangement joins TRBV6-5 to TRBJ2-7; 10 bases fit TRBD1. The V and J ends lost 4 bases and 3 bases, in that order; junction bases with no gene match: 3. This CDR3 is built from 14 residues. The V gene's germline CDR1 is MNHEY and CDR2 SVGAGI. This chain's CDR3 is CASSSWDRGYEQYF. The CDR3 bases are TGTGCCAGCAGTTCTTGGGACAGGGGCTACGAGCAGTACTTC.

This chain connects TRBV5-1 to TRBJ1-4; D is uncertain. The CDR3 sequence is 13 residues long. Between the trimmed V and J ends, which lost 1 base and 5 bases, there was a span of 6 bases. The germline gives CDR1 SGHRS, CDR2 YFSETQ. The CDR3 spells CASSLRENEKLFF. The CDR3 nucleotides read TGCGCCAGCAGCTTGAGGGAAAATGAAAAACTGTTTTTT. The full variable domain, with the rest looked up from reference TRBV5-1 and TRBJ1-4, is KAGVTQTPRYLIKTRGQQVTLSCSPISGHRSVSWYQQTPGQGLQFLFEYFSETQRNKGNFPGRFSGRQFSNSRSEMNVSTLELGDSALYLCASSLRENEKLFFGSGTQLSVL.

This chain uses TRBV6-5 with TRBJ1-4, with 7 bases that match TRBD1. V gave up 5 bases and J gave up 7 bases; unmatched junction bases: 4. The CDR3 length is 13 residues. Germline V gene lookup returns CDR1 MNHEY and CDR2 SVGAGI. The CDR3: CASSTQGFEKLFF. In DNA, the CDR3 is TGTGCCAGCAGTACACAGGGGTTTGAAAAACTGTTTTTT.

V gene TRBV7-2 combines with J gene TRBJ2-1; D is unresolved. With 3 bases removed from V and 8 bases from J, the gap between germline ends came to 14 bases. Germline CDR1 and CDR2: SGHTA and FQGNSA. The CDR3 has 14 amino acids. CDR3: CASSLNPEVDEQFF. Here the CDR3 DNA reads TGTGCCAGCAGCTTGAACCCAGAAGTTGATGAGCAGTTCTTC.

The CDR3: CASSVGQGPYGYTF. In DNA, the CDR3 is TGTGCCAGCAGCGTCGGACAGGGACCCTATGGCTACACCTTC. V usage is TRBV9 and J usage is TRBJ1-2; 8 positions agree with TRBD1. Germline-derived CDR1 and CDR2 are SGDLS and YYNGEE. There are 14 residues in the CDR3. V shed 2 bases, J shed 4 bases, and the junction held 4 bases outside the gene matches.

J is TRBJ2-6 and V is TRBV5-6; D is perhaps TRBD1 (5 bases). The CDR3 is made up of 16 amino acids. V dropped 4 bases and J dropped 1 base, with 12 bases sitting between them. Germline loops: CDR1 SGHDT, CDR2 YYEEEE. CDR3 sequence (DNA): TGTGCCAGCAGCCTACGACAGTCTTCTGGGGCCAACGTCCTGACTTTC. Protein product: CASSLRQSSGANVLTF.

V is TRBV7-2 and J is TRBJ2-2; D is possibly TRBD2 (6 bases). CDR1 and CDR2 (germline): SGHTA, FQGNSA. The CDR3 extends over 16 amino acids. V was pared by 2 bases and J by 0 bases, with 10 bases between. The CDR3 DNA follows: TGTGCCAGCAGCTTACCAGCGGGTACGAACACCGGGGAGCTGTTTTTT. It is translated as CASSLPAGTNTGELFF.